These 22 T cell receptor beta chains share one sample of origin, sequenced in a study of blood T cells in healthy people across ages. PCR was performed a second time for about 7 to 11 cycles using a sample-barcoded 5' primer and a J-beta primer mix. One entry per CDR3 protein results from TCRdb running MiXCR on the 5' RACE reads. The data hold around 1,500,000 distinct CDR3 sequences, with roughly 30% observed a single time. Sequenced input: blood. These receptors were obtained from a young woman in good health.

This clonotype was detected a few times. The chain uses TRBV29-1 and TRBJ1-2; D possibly corresponds to TRBD1 (6 bases). Trimming pared 6 bases from V and 5 bases from J, leaving 13 bases between. There are 12 residues in the CDR3. From germline, CDR1 is SQVTM and CDR2 ANQGSEA. This CDR3 is CSVVTGLYGYTF. Written as DNA, the CDR3 is TGCAGCGTCGTGACAGGCCTTTATGGCTACACCTTC.

At least ten counts were recorded for this clonotype. This sequence joins TRBV3-1 and TRBJ2-7; no reliable D call. Trimming cost V 0 bases and J 0 bases, with 9 bases left between them. CDR1 and CDR2 from the germline V gene are LGHDT and YNNKEL (reference sequence). CDR3 length: 15 amino acids. CDR3 protein: CASSQERMSSYEQYF. CDR3 in DNA: TGTGCCAGCAGCCAAGAGCGGATGAGCTCCTACGAGCAGTACTTC.

This clonotype was seen only a few times. The rearrangement uses TRBV20-1 and TRBJ2-6; 11 bases are a match to TRBD2. Germline V gene lookup returns CDR1 DFQATT and CDR2 SNEGSKA (reference sequence). The CDR3 extends over 17 amino acids. V shed 5 bases, J shed 3 bases, and the junction held 9 bases outside the gene matches. The CDR3 bases are TGCAGTGCTTTAGACACTAGCGGGAGTAATGGGGCCAACGTCCTGACTTTC. It codes for CSALDTSGSNGANVLTF.

About this clonotype itself: A read error may produce the germline difference seen at one junction end. This chain links TRBV15 with TRBJ2-3; D not certain. The CDR3 runs to 15 residues. Germline CDR1 reads LNHNV; CDR2 reads YYDKDF (reference sequence). As DNA, the CDR3 is TGTGCCACCTGCAGAGATAAAGGCAGAGGAGATACGCAGTATTTT. This codes for CATCRDKGRGDTQYF.

V and J are TRBV27 and TRBJ1-3, with unresolved D. CDR1 is MNHEY, CDR2 SMNVEV, per germline (reference sequence). V shed 5 bases and J shed 0 bases, with 11 bases lying between them. The CDR3 is made up of 15 amino acids. CDR3 region: CASSPSYSSGNTIYF. The CDR3 bases are TGTGCCAGCAGTCCCTCCTACTCCTCTGGAAACACCATATATTTT.

This CDR3 reads CASHSLAGESYNEQFF. Here the CDR3 DNA reads TGTGCCAGCCATAGCCTAGCGGGTGAATCGTACAATGAGCAGTTCTTC. V is TRBV28 and J is TRBJ2-1; 8 bases align to TRBD2. The CDR3 is 16 residues long. V lost 8 bases to trimming and J lost 4 bases; unmatched junction nucleotides: 13. CDR1 and CDR2 from the germline V gene are MDHEN and SYDVKM.

This clonotype was counted many times. V and J are TRBV7-9 and TRBJ1-2; D unclear. V gave up 1 base and J gave up 6 bases, with 6 bases separating them. The CDR3 has 12 residues. Germline V lookup: CDR1 SEHNR, CDR2 FQNEAQ (reference sequence). The CDR3 spells CASSLGGDGYTF. The DNA of the CDR3 is TGTGCCAGCAGCTTAGGGGGTGATGGCTACACCTTC.

This chain joins TRBV12-3 or TRBV12-4 and TRBJ2-4; 8 nucleotides align to TRBD2. This CDR3 is 14 amino acids long. V was clipped by 2 bases and J by 7 bases; unmatched bases: 4. The CDR3 loop reads CASSLRTSPNIQYF. The DNA of the CDR3 is TGTGCCAGCAGTTTAAGGACTAGCCCGAACATTCAGTACTTC.

This clonotype was recorded a few times. The rearrangement uses TRBV5-1 and TRBJ2-3; the D is unclear. V lost 1 base to trimming and J lost 2 bases, with 14 bases between them. The CDR3 is made up of 16 amino acids. Germline V lookup: CDR1 SGHRS, CDR2 YFSETQ. The CDR3 coding sequence is TGCGCCAGCAGCTTGCGGGCCTTAGAGTACACAGATACGCAGTATTTT. Protein sequence: CASSLRALEYTDTQYF.

This clonotype was counted between two and nine times. The DNA of the CDR3 is TGTGCCAGCAGCATCCTGGGGGCAGGGGGAGGTGTAAAACTGTTTTTT. Encoded protein: CASSILGAGGGVKLFF. V usage is TRBV21-1 and J usage is TRBJ1-4; TRBD1 is the table's D call and was not checked against the DNA. TRBV21-1 is a listed pseudogene. The CDR3 extends over 16 amino acids.

The chain joins TRBV2 to TRBJ1-5, with D hard to call. The CDR3 has 14 amino acids. V was cut by 2 bases and J by 5 bases, with 10 bases left in between. The germline gives CDR1 SNHLY, CDR2 FYNNEI. The CDR3 nucleotides read TGTGCCAGCAGTGAAAGGCGGTCCGATCAGCCCCAGCATTTT. The encoded protein is CASSERRSDQPQHF.

This clonotype was found a few times. The chain recombines TRBV20-1 with TRBJ2-1, with 9 bases that match TRBD1. CDR3 size: 15 residues. The germline V gene has CDR1 DFQATT and CDR2 SNEGSKA (reference sequence). V was clipped by 1 base and J by 9 bases; unmatched bases: 10. Written as DNA, the CDR3 is TGCAGTGCTAGAGCCTCCGGGACAGGGTACGGTGAGCAGTTCTTC. Protein sequence: CSARASGTGYGEQFF.

The chain couples TRBV5-1 to TRBJ1-6; 9 bases agree with TRBD1. CDR3 size: 16 residues. Per the germline V gene, CDR1 is SGHRS and CDR2 is YFSETQ. The ends lost 3 bases at V and 10 bases at J; junction bases unmatched: 11. CDR3 nucleotides: TGCGCCAGCAGCTCAAGCGTCCGGGACAGGGTATCACCCCTCCACTTT. Translating it yields CASSSSVRDRVSPLHF.

This clonotype was detected a few times. The rearrangement uses TRBV20-1 and TRBJ2-3, with D tentatively TRBD2 (6 bases). Germline CDR1 DFQATT, CDR2 SNEGSKA (reference sequence). The CDR3 contains 15 residues. Trimming removed 4 bases at V and 1 base at J, with 15 bases between. DNA of the CDR3: TGCAGTGCTACCGTTCCTAGCGTCGGCACAGATACGCAGTATTTT. This codes for CSATVPSVGTDTQYF.

The chain is built from TRBV6-1 and TRBJ1-4; 9 bases fit TRBD1. This CDR3 contains 14 residues. J was trimmed by 6 bases and V by 6 bases; bases with no gene match: 5. CDR1 is MNHNS and CDR2 is SASEGT in the germline V gene. CDR3 in DNA: TGTGCCAGCAGAGACAGGGGGAAGGATGAAAAACTGTTTTTT. It is translated as CASRDRGKDEKLFF.

Of note for this clonotype: This could be a read error, since a much larger clone is one nucleotide away. The chain is built from TRBV6-1 and TRBJ2-1; 10 positions match TRBD2. This CDR3 region has 15 residues. CDR1 and CDR2 from the germline V gene are MNHNS and SASEGT. J lost 8 bases, V lost 6 bases, and 10 bases had no gene match. The CDR3 is CASREIAGGWDEQFF. The CDR3 DNA is TGTGCCAGCAGAGAAATAGCGGGGGGTTGGGATGAGCAGTTCTTC.

This clonotype was counted only a few times. This sequence joins TRBV5-8 and TRBJ2-2; 11 bases are a match to TRBD2. V was pared by 10 bases and J by 4 bases, with 3 bases of the junction left unmatched. The germline gives CDR1 SGHTS, CDR2 YDEGEE. CDR3 length: 13 amino acids. The CDR3 DNA reads TGTGCCGGACTAGCGGGTGGCACCGGGGAGCTGTTTTTT. Protein: CAGLAGGTGELFF.

This clonotype was found a few times. V gene TRBV2 combines with J gene TRBJ2-6, with TRBD1 matching over 7 bases. This CDR3 has 20 residues. Germline CDR1 SNHLY, CDR2 FYNNEI. The ends lost 0 bases at V and 1 base at J; junction bases unmatched: 12. This chain's CDR3 is CASSEAFLPDRASGANVLTF. Here the CDR3 DNA reads TGTGCCAGCAGTGAAGCCTTCCTCCCAGACAGGGCGTCTGGGGCCAACGTCCTGACTTTC.

This clonotype was counted a single time. This rearrangement joins TRBV7-2 to TRBJ2-4; 8 nucleotides line up with TRBD2. The end of the DNA is better explained by TRBJ2-7, so the J call may be wrong. Germline values: CDR1 SGHTA, CDR2 FQGNSA. This CDR3 region has 16 residues. CDR3 sequence reads: CASGRLARTLFYEQYF. For the CDR3, the DNA is TGTGCCAGCGGCCGACTAGCGAGGACCCTCTTTTACGAGCAGTACTTC.

This clonotype occurred a few times. This sequence joins TRBV12-3 or TRBV12-4 and TRBJ2-7; 12 bases agree with TRBD2. The V and J ends lost 9 bases and 6 bases, in that order; junction bases with no gene match: 6. The CDR3 has 13 amino acids. The CDR3 DNA follows: TGTGCCAGTGAGACTAGCGGGAGTAGCGAGCAGTACTTC. Encoded protein: CASETSGSSEQYF.

The rearrangement joins TRBV20-1 to TRBJ2-4; TRBD1 aligns across 7 bases. Germline assignment: CDR1 DFQATT and CDR2 SNEGSKA (reference sequence). The CDR3 runs 16 residues. The J segment lost 0 bases and the V segment lost 7 bases, leaving 12 bases of the junction unmatched. The CDR3 nucleotides are TGCAGTGTCCAGATTCCGCGACAGGGAGCCAAAAACATTCAGTACTTC. This gives the protein CSVQIPRQGAKNIQYF.

This clonotype was detected only a few times. V gene TRBV5-1 combines with J gene TRBJ1-4; the D gene is possibly TRBD1 (5 bases). This CDR3 spans 19 amino acids. Trimming removed 0 bases from V and 8 bases from J, with 26 bases in between. The germline gives CDR1 SGHRS, CDR2 YFSETQ. CDR3 bases: TGCGCCAGCAGCTTGGATCCCGGGGCAGGTAGTGGAGGCAACGAAAAACTGTTTTTT. Protein sequence: CASSLDPGAGSGGNEKLFF.